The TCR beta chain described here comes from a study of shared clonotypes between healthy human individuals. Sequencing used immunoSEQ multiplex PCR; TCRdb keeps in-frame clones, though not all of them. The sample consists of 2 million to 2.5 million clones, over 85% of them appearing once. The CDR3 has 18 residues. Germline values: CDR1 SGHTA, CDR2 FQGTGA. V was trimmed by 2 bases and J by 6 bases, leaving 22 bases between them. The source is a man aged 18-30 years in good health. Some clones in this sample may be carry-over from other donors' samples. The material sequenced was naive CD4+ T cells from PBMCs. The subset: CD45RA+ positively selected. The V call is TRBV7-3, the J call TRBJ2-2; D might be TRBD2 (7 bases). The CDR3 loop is CASSLAPFRGAGAGELFF. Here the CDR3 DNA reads TGTGCCAGCAGCTTAGCCCCGTTCCGGGGGGCTGGGGCCGGGGAGCTGTTTTTT.